This TCR beta chain appears in the sequencing data of a study of PD-1 blockade in classical Hodgkin lymphoma. Study observations and caveats: Before treatment, complete responders showed about the same diversity as newly diagnosed patients. By cycle point C4D1, TCR diversity had risen significantly in CD4+ cells (but not CD8+ cells).

CDR1 is SGHAT, CDR2 FQNNGV, per germline. V lost 4 bases to trimming and J lost 5 bases, with 15 bases between them. The CDR3 is made up of 14 amino acids. Every patient experienced relapse after autologous stem cell transplantation, and brentuximab vedotin exposure varied. Patients showed best responses of complete response, partial response or progressive disease. As concerns this clone: The antigen remains undetermined.

Here immunoSEQ multiplex PCR was the method, and the copy in TCRdb shows in-frame clones only, minus some. Of about 21,000 clones listed, 68% are singletons. V is TRBV11-2 and J is TRBJ2-7; D unresolved. The sequence came from a human donor with classical Hodgkin lymphoma. The specimen comprised peripheral blood mononuclear cells (PBMCs), sampled at baseline. CDR3 residues: CASSYGHSRNEQYF. The CDR3 nucleotides are TGTGCCAGCAGCTACGGGCACTCGAGGAACGAGCAGTACTTC.